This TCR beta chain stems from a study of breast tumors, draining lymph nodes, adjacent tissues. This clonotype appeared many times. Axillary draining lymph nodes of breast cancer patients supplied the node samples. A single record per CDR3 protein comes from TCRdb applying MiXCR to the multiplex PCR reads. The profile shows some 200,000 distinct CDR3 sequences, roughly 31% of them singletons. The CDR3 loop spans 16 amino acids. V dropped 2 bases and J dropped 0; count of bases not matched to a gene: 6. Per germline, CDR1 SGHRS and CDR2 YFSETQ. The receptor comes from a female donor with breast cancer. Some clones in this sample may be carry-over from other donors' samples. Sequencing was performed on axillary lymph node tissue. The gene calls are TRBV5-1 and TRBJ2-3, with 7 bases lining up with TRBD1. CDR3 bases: TGCGCCAGCAGCTTTGAGGGGGCAGGGAGCACAGATACGCAGTATTTT. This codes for CASSFEGAGSTDTQYF.